These 25 T cell receptor beta chains share one sample of origin, sequenced in a study of blood T cell repertoires in COVID-19. Using immunoSEQ multiplex PCR, the repertoire was profiled, and TCRdb retains in-frame clones only, with some absent. The sample yields under 300,000 clones, around four fifths seen once. What was sequenced was peripheral blood. The receptor set was obtained from a man in his sixties who had recovered from COVID-19.

V usage is TRBV2 and J usage is TRBJ2-7; TRBD1 agrees at 9 bases. With V trimmed by 8 bases and J by 4 bases, 9 bases remained unmatched. This CDR3 contains 14 residues. Germline CDR1 reads SNHLY; CDR2 reads FYNNEI. The CDR3 region is CASSPGQGGYEQYF. CDR3 nucleotide sequence: TGTGCCAGCTCACCGGGACAGGGCGGGTACGAGCAGTACTTC.

V is TRBV28 and J is TRBJ1-1; D perhaps matches TRBD1 (6 bases). Germline-derived CDR1 and CDR2 are MDHEN and SYDVKM. The CDR3 has 14 residues. Trimming shortened V by 7 bases and J by 13 bases, and 25 bases separated the two germline ends. CDR3 residues: CASTRTTGPPRVFF. The CDR3 region has the DNA TGTGCCAGCACCAGAACGACAGGACCCCCGAGGGTTTTCTTT.

The rearrangement joins TRBV12-3 or TRBV12-4 to TRBJ2-7; the D gene is possibly TRBD2 (6 bases). V dropped 7 bases and J dropped 4 bases, with 11 bases sitting between them. CDR3 length: 12 amino acids. The CDR3, as DNA: TGTGCCAGCACCGGGAGCCTTTACGAGCAGTACTTC. It encodes CASTGSLYEQYF.

The V gene is TRBV10-3, the J gene TRBJ2-3, with 12 nucleotides matching TRBD2. V shed 6 bases and J 6 bases; nucleotides not matched to a gene: 7. CDR1 ENHRY and CDR2 SYGVKD come from the germline V gene. The CDR3 totals 15 residues. The CDR3: CAISLLAGGGDTQYF. DNA for the CDR3: TGTGCCATCAGCCTCCTAGCGGGAGGGGGGGATACGCAGTATTTT.

This chain connects TRBV7-8 to TRBJ2-1; 14 bases are a match to TRBD2. CDR1 and CDR2 (germline): SGHVS, FQNEAQ. V lost 2 bases and J lost 6; bases outside the gene matches: 6. This CDR3 region has 17 residues. CDR3 in amino acids: CASSLSRTSGRRNEQFF. CDR3 in DNA: TGTGCCAGCAGCTTATCCCGGACTAGCGGGAGGCGCAATGAGCAGTTCTTC.

The J gene is TRBJ2-7, the V gene TRBV6-5; 7 bases line up with TRBD1. Germline lookup yields CDR1 MNHEY and CDR2 SVGAGI. V was clipped by 8 bases and J by 0 bases; unmatched bases: 4. This CDR3 region has 13 residues. The CDR3 is CASGDRPSYEQYF. CDR3 sequence (DNA): TGTGCCAGCGGGGACAGACCCTCCTACGAGCAGTACTTC.

The V and J genes are TRBV28 and TRBJ2-6; D gene ambiguous. Germline values: CDR1 MDHEN, CDR2 SYDVKM. Trimming removed 8 bases at V and 0 bases at J, with 8 bases between. The CDR3 runs to 14 residues. The CDR3 is CASGSYSGANVLTF. The DNA for the CDR3 is TGTGCCAGCGGCTCGTACTCTGGGGCCAACGTCCTGACTTTC.

The chain uses TRBV7-6 and TRBJ2-7; TRBD1 matches at 8 bases. Losses at the gene ends were 6 bases for V and 2 bases for J; bases not matched to a gene: 6. Per germline, CDR1 SGHVS and CDR2 FNYEAQ. The CDR3 is made up of 14 amino acids. The CDR3 region has the DNA TGTGCCAGCAGAAGGGACAGGACTACCTACGAGCAGTACTTC. It is translated as CASRRDRTTYEQYF.

The chain uses TRBV5-4 and TRBJ1-1; D may be TRBD1 (5 bases). CDR1 and CDR2 from the germline V gene are SGHNT and YYREEE (reference sequence). V shed 2 bases and J shed 3 bases, with 11 bases lying between them. The CDR3 is 14 residues long. The chain's CDR3 is CASSFPEGHTEAFF. DNA of the CDR3: TGTGCCAGCAGCTTCCCGGAGGGGCACACTGAAGCTTTCTTT.

The chain has TRBV18 and TRBJ2-4, with TRBD2 matching over 10 bases. The V and J ends lost 3 bases and 2 bases, in that order; junction bases with no gene match: 4. The CDR3 loop spans 16 amino acids. Germline CDR1 reads KGHSH; CDR2 reads LQKENI. CDR3 region: CASSPLAGEPKNIQYF. CDR3 coding DNA: TGTGCCAGCTCACCTCTAGCGGGAGAACCCAAAAACATTCAGTACTTC.

This clone was counted once. This rearrangement joins TRBV5-1 to TRBJ2-5, with 12 bases fitting TRBD2. CDR3 size: 18 residues. The V segment lost 4 bases and the J segment 1 base; nucleotides outside the gene matches: 11. CDR1 is SGHRS, CDR2 YFSETQ, per germline. This CDR3 reads CASSGGLAGLIRQETQYF. CDR3 DNA sequence: TGCGCCAGCAGCGGAGGACTAGCGGGATTAATCCGCCAAGAGACCCAGTACTTC.

The V gene is TRBV7-9, the J gene TRBJ2-7; D might be TRBD2 (5 bases). CDR1 and CDR2 from the germline V gene are SEHNR and FQNEAQ (reference sequence). V was cut by 5 bases and J by 4 bases, with 12 bases left in between. The CDR3 has 13 residues. CDR3 DNA sequence: TGTGCCAGCAGCCACATTCCGGGGTACGAGCAGTACTTC. The encoded protein is CASSHIPGYEQYF. The full variable domain, rest sourced from reference TRBV7-9 and TRBJ2-7, is DTGVSQNPRHKITKRGQNVTFRCDPISEHNRLYWYRQTLGQGPEFLTYFQNEAQLEKSRLLSDRFSAERPKGSFSTLEIQRTEQGDSAMYLCASSHIPGYEQYFGPGTRLTVT.

This rearrangement joins TRBV15 to TRBJ1-5; no reliable D call. Trimming removed 0 bases from V and 0 bases from J, with 9 bases in between. Germline values: CDR1 LNHNV, CDR2 YYDKDF (reference sequence). This CDR3 is 16 amino acids long. In DNA form, the CDR3 reads TGTGCCACCAGCAGAGAGGTGAGCTATAGCAATCAGCCCCAGCATTTT. As protein: CATSREVSYSNQPQHF.

As DNA, the CDR3 is TGTGCCAGCAGCCGGACTAGCGGGGACACAGATACGCAGTATTTT. It is translated as CASSRTSGDTDTQYF. The gene calls are TRBV7-9 and TRBJ2-3, with 12 bases that match TRBD2. V trimming: 5 bases; J trimming: 2 bases; junction bases outside the gene matches: 2. CDR3 length: 15 amino acids. Germline V gene lookup returns CDR1 SEHNR and CDR2 FQNEAQ (reference sequence).

This chain uses TRBV5-1 with TRBJ2-3; D is perhaps TRBD2 (7 bases). Germline V gene data show CDR1 as SGHRS and CDR2 as YFSETQ. There are 15 residues in the CDR3. V was shortened by 0 bases and J by 2 bases, with 10 bases between the two germline ends. The CDR3 nucleotides are TGCGCCAGCAGCTTGGCGGGGGGCCCCACAGATACGCAGTATTTT. Amino acids: CASSLAGGPTDTQYF.

The gene calls are TRBV21-1 and TRBJ2-5; TRBD2, as called in the table, went unchecked against the DNA. TRBV21-1 counts as a pseudogene. The CDR3 has 12 residues. This CDR3 is CASSGRLVTQYF. CDR3 coding DNA: TGTGCCAGCAGCGGGAGGTTAGTAACCCAGTACTTC.

V is TRBV19 and J is TRBJ2-1, with D maybe TRBD1 (5 bases). The CDR3 is 13 amino acids. Germline V lookup: CDR1 LNHDA, CDR2 SQIVND (reference sequence). Deletions cut 3 bases from V and 8 bases from J, with 11 bases between. CDR3 coding DNA: TGTGCCAGTAGTATGAAGGGGAAGGATGAGCAGTTCTTC. Translated, it gives CASSMKGKDEQFF.

This chain joins TRBV29-1 and TRBJ2-7; 9 bases are shared with TRBD2. Germline CDR1 and CDR2: SQVTM and ANQGSEA. This CDR3 region has 15 residues. The V and J ends lost 4 bases and 4 bases, in that order; junction bases with no gene match: 11. The CDR3 nucleotides are TGCAGCGTTGTAGGGGCTAGCGGGGACCCTTACGAGCAGTACTTC. Protein sequence: CSVVGASGDPYEQYF.

The genes are TRBV29-1 and TRBJ1-2; D is ambiguous. The CDR3 covers 14 residues. CDR1 and CDR2 (germline): SQVTM, ANQGSEA. Trimming took off 7 bases at V and 4 bases at J, with 19 bases between the two ends. The CDR3 nucleotides read TGCAGCGCCCCTCCCCCAGTTGGCAGCTATGGCTACACCTTC. Protein product: CSAPPPVGSYGYTF.

The rearrangement links TRBV9 to TRBJ1-2; TRBD1 matches at 10 bases. J gave up 3 bases and V 3 bases, and 8 bases lay outside the gene matches. The CDR3 runs 16 residues. Germline CDR1 reads SGDLS; CDR2 reads YYNGEE. The CDR3 nucleotides are TGTGCCAGCAGCGCTCGGACAGGGGGTTACGACTATGGCTACACCTTC. Translated, it gives CASSARTGGYDYGYTF.

The V call is TRBV5-4, the J call TRBJ2-5, with TRBD2 as a possible D gene (5 bases). V was pared by 3 bases and J by 2 bases, with 11 bases between. The V gene's germline CDR1 is SGHNT and CDR2 YYREEE (reference sequence). This CDR3 has 14 amino acids. The CDR3, as DNA: TGTGCCAGCAGCTACTGGACGGGACAAGAGACCCAGTACTTC. It codes for CASSYWTGQETQYF.

The rearrangement links TRBV7-3 to TRBJ2-1; 8 positions match TRBD1. V shed 3 bases and J 0 bases; nucleotides not matched to a gene: 1. CDR3 length: 15 residues. Germline V gives CDR1 SGHTA, CDR2 FQGTGA. The CDR3 here is CASSFDRGSYNEQFF. The CDR3 DNA reads TGTGCCAGCAGCTTCGACAGGGGCTCCTACAATGAGCAGTTCTTC.

The J gene is TRBJ2-7, the V gene TRBV30, with 9 bases identical to TRBD2. V gave up 0 bases and J gave up 5 bases; unmatched junction bases: 8. CDR1 and CDR2 (germline): GTSNPN, SVGIG (reference sequence). CDR3 length: 15 residues. This CDR3 reads CAWSVRSGRSHEQYF. The CDR3 DNA follows: TGTGCCTGGAGTGTACGGAGCGGGAGGTCCCACGAGCAGTACTTC.

The chain is built from TRBV3-1 (or the pseudogene TRBV3-2) and TRBJ1-4, with 9 bases that match TRBD1. CDR1 and CDR2 from the germline V gene are LGHDT and YNNKEL (reference sequence). The CDR3 contains 15 residues. J gave up 7 bases and V 0 bases, and 3 bases lay outside the gene matches. CDR3 nucleotide sequence: TGTGCCAGCAGCCAAGAGGGACAGGGTACTGAAAAACTGTTTTTT. Residues: CASSQEGQGTEKLFF.

V and J are TRBV7-2 and TRBJ1-2; 8 nucleotides agree with TRBD1. Germline V lookup: CDR1 SGHTA, CDR2 FQGNSA. This CDR3 spans 17 amino acids. With V trimmed by 5 bases and J by 8 bases, 19 bases remained unmatched. DNA of the CDR3: TGTGCCAGCAGCCCCCGGACAGGGTACTCCCTATATATGGGCTACACCTTC. This codes for CASSPRTGYSLYMGYTF.